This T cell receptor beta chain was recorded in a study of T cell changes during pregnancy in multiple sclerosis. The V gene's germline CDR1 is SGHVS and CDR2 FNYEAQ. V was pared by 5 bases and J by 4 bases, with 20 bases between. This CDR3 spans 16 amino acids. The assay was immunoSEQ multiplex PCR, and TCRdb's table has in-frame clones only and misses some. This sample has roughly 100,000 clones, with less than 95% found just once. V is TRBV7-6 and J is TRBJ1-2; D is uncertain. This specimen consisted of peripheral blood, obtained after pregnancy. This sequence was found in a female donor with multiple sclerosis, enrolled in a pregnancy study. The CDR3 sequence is CASSPEGRAFGYGYTF. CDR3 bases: TGTGCCAGCAGCCCAGAGGGCAGAGCCTTTGGCTATGGCTACACCTTC. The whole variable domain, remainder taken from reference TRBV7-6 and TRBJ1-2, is GAGVSQSPRYKVTKRGQDVALRCDPISGHVSLYWYRQALGQGPEFLTYFNYEAQQDKSGLPNDRFSAERPEGSISTLTIQRTEQRDSAMYRCASSPEGRAFGYGYTFGSGTRLTVV.